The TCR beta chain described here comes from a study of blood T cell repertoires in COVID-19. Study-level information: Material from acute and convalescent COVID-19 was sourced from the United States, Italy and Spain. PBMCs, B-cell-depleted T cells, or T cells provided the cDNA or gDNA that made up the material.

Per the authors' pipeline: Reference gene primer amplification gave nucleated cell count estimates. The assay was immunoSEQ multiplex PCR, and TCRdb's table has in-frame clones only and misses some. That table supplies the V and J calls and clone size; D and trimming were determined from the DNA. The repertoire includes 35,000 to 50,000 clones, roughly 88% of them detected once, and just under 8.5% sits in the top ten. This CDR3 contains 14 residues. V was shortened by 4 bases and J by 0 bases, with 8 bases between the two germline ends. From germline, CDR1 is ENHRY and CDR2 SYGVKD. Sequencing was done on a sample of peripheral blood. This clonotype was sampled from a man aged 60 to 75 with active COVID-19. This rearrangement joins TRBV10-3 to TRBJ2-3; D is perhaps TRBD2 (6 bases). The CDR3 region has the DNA TGTGCCATCAGTGTTGGGACTAGCACAGATACGCAGTATTTT. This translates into CAISVGTSTDTQYF.